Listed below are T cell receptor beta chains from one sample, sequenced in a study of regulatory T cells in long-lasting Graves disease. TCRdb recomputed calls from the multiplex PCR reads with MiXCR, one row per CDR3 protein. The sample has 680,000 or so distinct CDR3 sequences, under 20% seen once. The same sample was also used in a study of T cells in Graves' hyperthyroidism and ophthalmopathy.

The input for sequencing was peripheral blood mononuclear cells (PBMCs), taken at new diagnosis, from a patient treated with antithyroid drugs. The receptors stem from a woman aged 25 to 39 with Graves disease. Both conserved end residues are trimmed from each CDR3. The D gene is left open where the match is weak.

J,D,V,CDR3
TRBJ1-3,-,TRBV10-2,ASSAFSGNTIY
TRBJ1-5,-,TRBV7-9,ASSSPGRDQPQH
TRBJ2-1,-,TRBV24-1,ATSDLDTERYNEQF
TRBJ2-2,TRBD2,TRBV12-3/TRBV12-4,ASSSGTSGRVTGELF
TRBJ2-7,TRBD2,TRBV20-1,SAGERGPTYEQY
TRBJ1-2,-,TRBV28,ASSFSGQNYGYT
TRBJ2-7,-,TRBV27,AGSLSGPGEQY
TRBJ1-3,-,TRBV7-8,ASSRADSGNTIY
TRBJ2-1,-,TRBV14,ASSPGLPNEQF
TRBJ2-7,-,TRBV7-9,ASSLAGTRPEQY
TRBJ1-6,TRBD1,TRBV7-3,ASSLIGLGQGRSPLH
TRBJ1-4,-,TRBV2,ASSDLGRIEKLF
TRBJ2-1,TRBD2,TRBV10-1,ASSPGLAGEQF
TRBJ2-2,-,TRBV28,ASSFGRLDTGELF
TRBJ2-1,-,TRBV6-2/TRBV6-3,ASSESGVSYNEQF
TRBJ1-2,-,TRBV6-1,ASFRRERYYGYT
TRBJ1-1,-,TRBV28,ASSQAEAF
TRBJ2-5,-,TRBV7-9,ASSLRVRIPETQY
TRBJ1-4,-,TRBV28,ASSLGLTAGAMEKLF
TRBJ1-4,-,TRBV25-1,ASSEWGGSLF
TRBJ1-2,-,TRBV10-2,ASSGTRDGGYT
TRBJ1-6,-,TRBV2,ASSGDSDNSPLH
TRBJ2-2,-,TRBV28,ASSYWGQTGELF
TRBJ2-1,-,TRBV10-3,AISGTFNEQF
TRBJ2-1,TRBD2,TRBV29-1,SVGTSGALQF
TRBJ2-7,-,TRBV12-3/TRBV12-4,ASSSYRILAAEQY
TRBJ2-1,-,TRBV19,ASSSLDRYNEQF
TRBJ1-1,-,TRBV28,ASHSMAGIMNTEAF
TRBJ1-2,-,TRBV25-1,ATAGNGVHYT
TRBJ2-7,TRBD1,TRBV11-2,ASSFLTGGGYEQY
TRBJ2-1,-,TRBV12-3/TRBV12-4,ASSLFPTGLYNEQF
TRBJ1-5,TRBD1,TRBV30,AWSEGQGNQPQH
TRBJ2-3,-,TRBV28,ASSPPFLSPRGTDTQY
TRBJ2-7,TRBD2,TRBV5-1,ASSLGQRGNDEQY
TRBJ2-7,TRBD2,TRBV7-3,ASSAVAGGSYEQY
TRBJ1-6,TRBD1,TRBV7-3,ASSPTGVGSPLH
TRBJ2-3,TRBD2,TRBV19,ASTETSGRTDTQY
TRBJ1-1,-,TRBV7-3,ASSNRRNTEAF
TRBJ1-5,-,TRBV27,ATGAPGSFQPQH
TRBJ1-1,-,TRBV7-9,ASSLEIGEAF
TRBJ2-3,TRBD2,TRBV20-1,SAASGSATDTQY
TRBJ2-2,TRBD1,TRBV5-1,ASSLRIGGGGELF
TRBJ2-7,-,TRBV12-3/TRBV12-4,ASSSRPRRTGNEQY
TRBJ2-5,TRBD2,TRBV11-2,ASSTIFGRTSGTQETQY
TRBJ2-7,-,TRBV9,ASSVGTAPWDEQY
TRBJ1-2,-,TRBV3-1,ASSQLGQDGYT
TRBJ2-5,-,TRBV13,ASSLVKVGRTQY
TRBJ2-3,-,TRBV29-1,SVGEERATQY
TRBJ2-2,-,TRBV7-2,ASSLGRWNTGELF
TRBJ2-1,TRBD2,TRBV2,ASSELWLAGGRQF
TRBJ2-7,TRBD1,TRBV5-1,ASSLLAGTGADEQY
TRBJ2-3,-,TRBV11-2,ASSLFWSDTDTQY
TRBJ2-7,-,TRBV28,ASSLPTGYHEQY